The next 21 T cell receptor beta chains were all read from a single sample in a study of shared clonotypes between healthy human individuals (dated by TCRdb to the early 2020s). The library came from the immunoSEQ multiplex PCR assay. Imported from immuneACCESS, the table was reduced by TCRdb to in-frame sequences with V and J called. These copies leave out some clones; in studies compared against another copy, an unresolved V gene accounts for under half, and the cause of the remainder is not known. The sample records roughly 1,000,000 clones, 78% of which are singletons. The ten largest clonotypes hold about 0.52% of the sample. Sequenced: memory CD4+ T cells from PBMCs. The intended sense of this specimen's cell subset or site label: CD45RA-negative fraction. Source of these receptors: a man aged 18 to 29 in good health. Some clones in this sample may be carry-over from other donors' samples.

As to this clone: This specimen includes other DNA sequences encoding the same CDR3. This chain connects TRBV9 to TRBJ2-3, with no clear D. CDR3 length: 14 residues. Trimming pared 0 bases from V and 1 base from J, leaving 6 bases between. The germline CDR1 and CDR2 sequences are SGDLS and YYNGEE. The CDR3 DNA reads TGTGCCAGCAGCGTAGCGGTTGGCACAGATACGCAGTATTTT. This codes for CASSVAVGTDTQYF.

The V and J genes are TRBV6-6 and TRBJ2-1; 9 bases align to TRBD1. The V gene end was trimmed by 2 bases and the J gene end by 4 bases; junction bases not matched to a gene: 3. CDR3 size: 15 residues. From germline, CDR1 is MNHNY and CDR2 SVGAGI (reference sequence). For the CDR3, the DNA is TGTGCCAGCAGTTACGGGACAGGGAGGTACAATGAGCAGTTCTTC. This codes for CASSYGTGRYNEQFF.

As to this clone: A read error may produce the germline difference seen at one junction end. V is TRBV18 and J is TRBJ2-7; 11 positions agree with TRBD2. This CDR3 is 14 amino acids long. The V gene's germline CDR1 is KGHSH and CDR2 LQKENI. The CDR3, as DNA: TGTGCCAGCTCACCTCCCGGGACTAGCGGCGAGCAGCACTTC. Its translation: CASSPPGTSGEQHF.

The V call is TRBV2, the J call TRBJ2-7; D is possibly TRBD1 (6 bases). Germline CDR1 reads SNHLY; CDR2 reads FYNNEI. The germline V and J ends were trimmed by 9 bases and 1 base, with 13 bases remaining between them. CDR3 length: 13 amino acids. CDR3 DNA sequence: TGTGCCAGACAGGGATCCGGGTCCTACGAGCAGTACTTC. It translates to CARQGSGSYEQYF.

V gene TRBV5-6 combines with J gene TRBJ1-2; TRBD1 matches at 7 bases. V dropped 3 bases and J dropped 5; count of bases not matched to a gene: 4. The V gene's germline CDR1 is SGHDT and CDR2 YYEEEE. The CDR3 runs to 13 residues. The CDR3 sequence is CASSWDSSYGYTF. DNA of the CDR3: TGTGCCAGCAGCTGGGACAGCTCTTATGGCTACACCTTC.

This chain joins TRBV5-1 and TRBJ2-3; D uncertain. With 2 bases removed from V and 1 base from J, the gap between germline ends came to 11 bases. This CDR3 contains 15 residues. Germline V gene data show CDR1 as SGHRS and CDR2 as YFSETQ. In DNA form, the CDR3 reads TGCGCCAGCAGCTTTGGCGACCCGGGCACAGATACGCAGTATTTT. Encoded protein: CASSFGDPGTDTQYF. The full variable domain, with the rest looked up from reference TRBV5-1 and TRBJ2-3, is KAGVTQTPRYLIKTRGQQVTLSCSPISGHRSVSWYQQTPGQGLQFLFEYFSETQRNKGNFPGRFSGRQFSNSRSEMNVSTLELGDSALYLCASSFGDPGTDTQYFGPGTRLTVL.

The chain carries TRBV27 and TRBJ2-1, with TRBD2 identical over 10 bases. This CDR3 is built from 16 residues. Germline V gives CDR1 MNHEY, CDR2 SMNVEV (reference sequence). V was clipped by 5 bases and J by 3 bases; unmatched bases: 7. The CDR3 DNA reads TGTGCCAGCAGTCCCCATCGGACTAGCGGCTACAATGAGCAGTTCTTC. Translation: CASSPHRTSGYNEQFF.

V is TRBV15 and J is TRBJ2-3; D may match TRBD1 or TRBD2 (5 bases each). Germline V CDR1 and CDR2: LNHNV, YYDKDF (reference sequence). The germline V and J ends were trimmed by 0 bases and 5 bases, with 12 bases remaining between them. This CDR3 has 15 residues. This CDR3 is CATSREWRQGDTQYF. The CDR3 DNA is TGTGCCACCAGCAGAGAGTGGAGGCAGGGAGATACGCAGTATTTT.

The rearrangement uses TRBV7-9 and TRBJ2-7, with D possibly being TRBD2 (5 bases). Deletions cut 1 base from V and 8 bases from J, with 12 bases between. CDR1 SEHNR and CDR2 FQNEAQ come from the germline V gene (reference sequence). The CDR3 totals 13 residues. The CDR3 is CASSLVGLGKQYF. DNA for the CDR3: TGTGCCAGCAGCTTAGTAGGCCTCGGGAAGCAGTACTTC.

The gene calls are TRBV2 and TRBJ2-7; the D gene could be TRBD1 or TRBD2 (6 bases each). V was pared by 7 bases and J by 6 bases, with 19 bases between. The CDR3 sequence is 14 residues long. Germline CDR1 reads SNHLY; CDR2 reads FYNNEI. The DNA of the CDR3 is TGTGCCAGCACCGAGGGGGGCGCGCCGGGCGAGCAGTACTTC. Translation: CASTEGGAPGEQYF.

This clone was observed once. V gene TRBV7-3 combines with J gene TRBJ2-3; D gene unclear. V gave up 5 bases and J gave up 2 bases, with 8 bases separating them. This CDR3 region has 13 residues. CDR1 and CDR2 (germline): SGHTA, FQGTGA. The CDR3 loop reads CASSLQYTDTQYF. CDR3 bases: TGTGCCAGCAGCCTTCAATACACAGATACGCAGTATTTT.

Worth noting for this clone: Other DNA sequences in the same sample also yield this CDR3. The genes are TRBV7-2 and TRBJ2-5; D might be TRBD2 (6 bases). The CDR3 loop spans 11 amino acids. V lost 4 bases and J lost 7, with 7 bases in between. Germline loops: CDR1 SGHTA, CDR2 FQGNSA. The CDR3 spells CASSSGGTQYF. CDR3 DNA: TGTGCCAGCAGCTCCGGGGGGACCCAGTACTTC. Combining the CDR3 with reference TRBV7-2 and TRBJ2-5 gives the whole variable domain GAGVSQSPSNKVTEKGKDVELRCDPISGHTALYWYRQSLGQGLEFLIYFQGNSAPDKSGLPSDRFSAERTGGSVSTLTIQRTQQEDSAVYLCASSSGGTQYFGPGTRLLVL.

This chain links TRBV7-3 with TRBJ2-1; 8 nucleotides line up with TRBD2. In germline, CDR1 is SGHTA, CDR2 FQGTGA. The CDR3 has 15 amino acids. Losses at the gene ends were 4 bases for V and 6 bases for J; bases not matched to a gene: 8. The CDR3 sequence is CASSWTASGFNEQFF. For the CDR3, the DNA is TGTGCCAGCAGCTGGACAGCTAGCGGGTTCAATGAGCAGTTCTTC.

V gene TRBV7-2 combines with J gene TRBJ2-3; no reliable D call. This CDR3 spans 13 amino acids. The V gene's germline CDR1 is SGHTA and CDR2 FQGNSA. Trimming pared 1 base from V and 4 bases from J, leaving 6 bases between. In DNA, the CDR3 is TGTGCCAGCAGCTTAGTGTCCGCAGATACGCAGTATTTT. Translating gives CASSLVSADTQYF.

The chain links TRBV11-3 to TRBJ2-5; the D is unclear. Deletions cut 5 bases from V and 7 bases from J, with 14 bases between. The CDR3 sequence is 13 residues long. The V gene's germline CDR1 is SGHNT and CDR2 YENEEA. Written as DNA, the CDR3 is TGTGCCAGCAGCCAAGCCCTGGATGGGACCCAGTACTTC. Its translation is CASSQALDGTQYF.

The rearrangement uses TRBV5-4 and TRBJ2-6; 7 bases are a match to TRBD1. Germline V gene data show CDR1 as SGHNT and CDR2 as YYREEE (reference sequence). V was pared by 4 bases and J by 4 bases, with 11 bases of the junction left unmatched. The CDR3 runs 17 residues. CDR3 nucleotides: TGTGCCAGCAGCCCAAAACCGACAGGGAGAGGGGCCAACGTCCTGACTTTC. Translation gives CASSPKPTGRGANVLTF.

The rearrangement uses TRBV5-1 and TRBJ2-1, with TRBD2 identical over 11 bases. Germline V CDR1 and CDR2: SGHRS, YFSETQ. The trim removed 6 bases at V and 2 bases at J, leaving 7 bases unmatched. The CDR3 spans 16 residues. CDR3 region: CASTRIAGGPYNEQFF. CDR3 DNA: TGCGCCAGCACGAGAATAGCGGGAGGGCCCTACAATGAGCAGTTCTTC.

Concerning this clone itself: This sample also contains other DNA sequences that code for the same CDR3. The J gene is TRBJ1-2, the V gene TRBV6-5; 10 bases match TRBD1. The germline V gene has CDR1 MNHEY and CDR2 SVGAGI. The trim removed 8 bases at V and 0 bases at J, leaving 3 bases unmatched. This CDR3 region has 14 residues. This CDR3 reads CASRGTGANYGYTF. CDR3 nucleotides: TGTGCCAGCCGAGGGACAGGGGCTAACTATGGCTACACCTTC.

The rearrangement joins TRBV5-4 to TRBJ1-2; 7 nucleotides match TRBD1. Looked up from germline, CDR1 is SGHNT and CDR2 is YYREEE (reference sequence). This CDR3 comprises 18 residues. The V and J ends lost 0 bases and 4 bases, in that order; junction bases with no gene match: 15. DNA for the CDR3: TGTGCCAGCAGCTTGGGGGGACAGCTCCTCCTGGGGCTCTATGGCTACACCTTC. Protein product: CASSLGGQLLLGLYGYTF.

This clone occurred a few times. The rearrangement uses TRBV25-1 and TRBJ2-2; D gene unclear. Trimming took 3 bases from V and 0 from J, leaving 8 bases between them. CDR3 length: 15 amino acids. CDR1 and CDR2 (germline): MGHDK, SYGVNS. CDR3 sequence (DNA): TGTGCCAGCAGTGAGGCAAGGGCGAACACCGGGGAGCTGTTTTTT. Amino acids: CASSEARANTGELFF.

The chain employs TRBV27 and TRBJ2-2, with TRBD2 matching over 16 bases. Germline V gene data show CDR1 as MNHEY and CDR2 as SMNVEV (reference sequence). The CDR3 spans 18 residues. V shed 2 bases, J shed 4 bases, and the junction held 4 bases outside the gene matches. The DNA for the CDR3 is TGTGCCAGCAGTTTACAGGGACTAGCGGGAGGGGGCACCGGGGAGCTGTTTTTT. As protein: CASSLQGLAGGGTGELFF.